The present T cell receptor beta chain was sequenced within a study of T cells expressing NK-cell markers. About the research overall: The authors derived TCR beta repertoires from sorted CD3+CD56+NKG2C+, CD3+CD56+NKG2C- and CD3+CD56-NKG2C+ T cells. Study-level findings and limits: For a few donors, these clonotypes were likewise the leading ones in the CD3+CD56-NKG2C+ fraction.

Regarding this clonotype: Its antigen is still unknown.

The CDR3 has 17 amino acids. The germline V gene encodes CDR1 MGHRA and CDR2 YSYEKL. With the 5' RACE reads reprocessed, TCRdb shows one record per CDR3 protein and no DNA. This sample contains about 460,000 distinct CDR3 sequences. This clonotype originated in a woman aged 45-59 years in good health. The sequencing sample was made of blood T cells: a sorted CD56 or NKG2C T cell subset, CD4+ or CD8+ T cells, or bulk PBMC T cells (not recorded which). The chain links TRBV4-1 to TRBJ2-3; TCRdb gives TRBD2 as the D gene, but with no DNA this cannot be confirmed. This CDR3 is CASSQVASGRGPDTQYF.